One sample yielded the 28 T cell receptor beta chains listed below, sequenced in a study of T cell changes during pregnancy in multiple sclerosis. Only in-frame clones appear in the TCRdb table, and some are missing; sequencing was by immunoSEQ multiplex PCR. The repertoire holds about 67,000 clones, with 90% to 95% as singletons. Sequences were derived from peripheral blood, sampled in the second trimester of pregnancy. These receptors originate from a female donor with multiple sclerosis, enrolled in a pregnancy study.

V is TRBV14 and J is TRBJ2-5, with D possibly TRBD2 on 7 matching bases. Looked up from germline, CDR1 is SGHDN and CDR2 is FVKESK. Trimming took 6 bases from V and 4 from J, leaving 21 bases between them. This CDR3 comprises 16 residues. The CDR3 nucleotides are TGTGCCAGCAGTCCCCTTCTCGGGGGGCCTAGAGAGACCCAGTACTTC. The encoded protein is CASSPLLGGPRETQYF.

The genes are TRBV2 and TRBJ1-5, with unresolved D. The CDR3 has 13 amino acids. Germline values: CDR1 SNHLY, CDR2 FYNNEI. V was shortened by 7 bases and J by 4 bases, with 11 bases between the two germline ends. As DNA, the CDR3 is TGTGCCAGCACGGAGGTTCGGAATCAGCCCCAGCATTTT. Its translation is CASTEVRNQPQHF.

The genes are TRBV9 and TRBJ1-3; a possible D gene is TRBD1 (6 bases). Trimming removed 2 bases at V and 5 bases at J, with 11 bases between. CDR1 SGDLS and CDR2 YYNGEE come from the germline V gene. This CDR3 is 14 amino acids long. CDR3: CASSVGTHRNTIYF. The CDR3 nucleotides read TGTGCCAGCAGCGTCGGGACACATAGAAACACCATATATTTT.

The chain carries TRBV7-2 and TRBJ2-3; 8 bases agree with TRBD2. CDR1 is SGHTA, CDR2 FQGNSA, per germline. The V gene end was trimmed by 2 bases and the J gene end by 4 bases; junction bases not matched to a gene: 17. The CDR3 extends over 19 amino acids. The DNA for the CDR3 is TGTGCCAGCAGCTTAAGAAGCCACTCCGGCGGGAGGAGCGCAGATACGCAGTATTTT. Amino acids: CASSLRSHSGGRSADTQYF.

This clone was recorded only once. The CDR3 loop is CASSPRVNEQYF. The CDR3 DNA sequence: TGTGCCAGCAGCCCCAGGGTAAACGAGCAGTACTTC. The gene calls are TRBV13 and TRBJ2-7; a possible D gene is TRBD1 (5 bases). The germline gives CDR1 PRHDT, CDR2 FYEKMQ (reference sequence). The CDR3 totals 12 residues. V lost 5 bases, J lost 5 bases, and 10 bases lay in between.

The chain uses TRBV7-8 and TRBJ1-5, with D perhaps matching TRBD1 (5 bases). Germline V lookup: CDR1 SGHVS, CDR2 FQNEAQ. The CDR3 is made up of 18 amino acids. The V end lost 1 base, the J end lost 6 bases, and 22 bases lay between the germline ends. CDR3 loop: CASSLGLKGSAAGQPQHF. The DNA of the CDR3 is TGTGCCAGCAGCTTAGGATTGAAGGGGTCAGCAGCGGGTCAGCCCCAGCATTTT.

V gene TRBV7-2 combines with J gene TRBJ2-3; 13 positions agree with TRBD2. The CDR3 spans 16 residues. The trim removed 7 bases at V and 6 bases at J, leaving 10 bases unmatched. Germline assignment: CDR1 SGHTA and CDR2 FQGNSA. CDR3 bases: TGTGCCAGCACCTGGGGACTAGCGGGAAACTACGATACGCAGTATTTT. Translating it yields CASTWGLAGNYDTQYF.

This chain connects TRBV6-5 to TRBJ1-1, with a tentative D call TRBD1 (6 bases). Germline V gives CDR1 MNHEY, CDR2 SVGAGI. V lost 10 bases, J lost 5 bases, and 14 bases lay in between. The CDR3 runs to 12 residues. The chain's CDR3 is CATISRGTEAFF. The CDR3 nucleotides are TGTGCCACCATCTCTAGGGGGACTGAAGCTTTCTTT.

The V gene is TRBV7-2, the J gene TRBJ1-5; weak D call: TRBD1 (6 bases). The germline V gene has CDR1 SGHTA and CDR2 FQGNSA. This CDR3 contains 16 residues. Between the trimmed V and J ends, which lost 2 bases and 0 bases, there was a span of 11 bases. The chain's CDR3 is CASSLRGGNSNQPQHF. CDR3 nucleotide sequence: TGTGCCAGCAGCTTAAGGGGGGGGAATAGCAATCAGCCCCAGCATTTT.

The V gene is TRBV2, the J gene TRBJ1-5; D call uncertain. The V gene's germline CDR1 is SNHLY and CDR2 FYNNEI. CDR3 size: 13 residues. V lost 0 bases, J lost 4 bases, and 4 bases lay in between. This CDR3 is CASSEALNQPQHF. The CDR3 DNA reads TGTGCCAGCAGTGAAGCCCTAAATCAGCCCCAGCATTTT. Complete variable domain (other parts from reference TRBV2 and TRBJ1-5): EPEVTQTPSHQVTQMGQEVILRCVPISNHLYFYWYRQILGQKVEFLVSFYNNEISEKSEIFDDQFSVERPDGSNFTLKIRSTKLEDSAMYFCASSEALNQPQHFGDGTRLSIL.

The CDR3 here is CASSEAGAEEATQYF. Written as DNA, the CDR3 is TGTGCCAGCAGTGAAGCGGGGGCCGAGGAAGCTACGCAGTATTTT. The chain recombines TRBV6-1 with TRBJ2-3, with D possibly being TRBD1 (6 bases). This CDR3 region has 15 residues. The germline V gene encodes CDR1 MNHNS and CDR2 SASEGT. V lost 0 bases to trimming and J lost 8 bases, with 15 bases between them.

V gene TRBV30 combines with J gene TRBJ1-6, with a possible D match to TRBD1 (6 bases). Per the germline V gene, CDR1 is GTSNPN and CDR2 is SVGIG (reference sequence). This CDR3 is 17 amino acids long. V was cut by 0 bases and J by 9 bases, with 21 bases left in between. As DNA, the CDR3 is TGTGCCTGGAGTGTAAGGGACACTTCTGGGCTAGGTTCACCCCTCCACTTT. Translation: CAWSVRDTSGLGSPLHF.

The chain couples TRBV7-2 to TRBJ1-2; unclear D gene. Between the trimmed V and J ends, which lost 7 bases and 3 bases, there was a span of 21 bases. CDR3 length: 16 residues. CDR1 SGHTA and CDR2 FQGNSA come from the germline V gene. CDR3 DNA sequence: TGTGCCAGCATACAATCGGTGGAGAAGGAGGACTATGGCTACACCTTC. Translating it yields CASIQSVEKEDYGYTF.

The chain couples TRBV5-4 to TRBJ1-2; the D is unclear. The CDR3 length is 16 residues. Germline CDR1 SGHNT, CDR2 YYREEE (reference sequence). Deletions cut 4 bases from V and 3 bases from J, with 19 bases between. CDR3 DNA: TGTGCCAGCAGCCCGTACGGCGGGGAGGCTCACTATGGCTACACCTTC. Its translation: CASSPYGGEAHYGYTF.

The chain is built from TRBV6-1 and TRBJ2-3; D uncertain. CDR1 is MNHNS, CDR2 SASEGT, per germline. The CDR3 totals 13 residues. V was clipped by 7 bases and J by 8 bases, with 16 bases between them. In DNA, the CDR3 is TGTGCCAGCACTCGAGAGGTCTATGGTACGCAGTATTTT. Translating it yields CASTREVYGTQYF.

The chain links TRBV29-1 to TRBJ1-2; D remains ambiguous. CDR1 is SQVTM, CDR2 ANQGSEA, per germline. V shed 6 bases and J shed 0 bases, with 5 bases lying between them. CDR3 length: 11 amino acids. The CDR3 DNA follows: TGCAGCGTAGTAGCTAACTATGGCTACACCTTC. Translation: CSVVANYGYTF.

The J gene is TRBJ2-7, the V gene TRBV6-5; a weak D match, TRBD1 (5 bases). Trimming took 4 bases from V and 4 from J, leaving 11 bases between them. The germline V gene encodes CDR1 MNHEY and CDR2 SVGAGI. This CDR3 has 13 residues. CDR3 loop: CASSSGDRYEQYF. CDR3 DNA sequence: TGTGCCAGCAGTTCTGGCGACAGATACGAGCAGTACTTC.

The chain carries TRBV5-4 and TRBJ1-1, with TRBD1 identical over 8 bases. Germline CDR1 reads SGHNT; CDR2 reads YYREEE (reference sequence). This CDR3 has 15 residues. The trim removed 4 bases at V and 1 base at J, leaving 6 bases unmatched. The CDR3: CASSGTGTGNTEAFF. In nucleotides, the CDR3 is TGTGCCAGCAGCGGGACGGGGACAGGGAACACTGAAGCTTTCTTT.

The rearrangement links TRBV30 to TRBJ1-2; D unresolved. Germline assignment: CDR1 GTSNPN and CDR2 SVGIG (reference sequence). The ends were cut back, 2 bases at V and 4 bases at J, with 5 bases in the middle. This CDR3 has 11 amino acids. Written as DNA, the CDR3 is TGTGCCTGGAGTACCGGCTATGGCTACACCTTC. It codes for CAWSTGYGYTF.

The chain combines TRBV6-1 with TRBJ1-2; TRBD1 might be the D (5 bases). This CDR3 comprises 12 residues. The V gene's germline CDR1 is MNHNS and CDR2 SASEGT. V was clipped by 6 bases and J by 2 bases, with 7 bases between them. The CDR3 DNA is TGTGCCAGCAGCAGACAGAACTATGGCTACACCTTC. The encoded protein is CASSRQNYGYTF.

V gene TRBV9 combines with J gene TRBJ1-1; TRBD1 aligns across 10 bases. J gave up 0 bases and V 10 bases, and 3 bases lay outside the gene matches. The CDR3 is made up of 13 amino acids. The germline V gene has CDR1 SGDLS and CDR2 YYNGEE. The CDR3 DNA reads as TGTGCCGGGGGACAGGGGATGAACACTGAAGCTTTCTTT. Translation gives CAGGQGMNTEAFF. The complete variable domain, with remaining parts taken from reference TRBV9 and TRBJ1-1, reads DSGVTQTPKHLITATGQRVTLRCSPRSGDLSVYWYQQSLDQGLQFLIQYYNGEERAKGNILERFSAQQFPDLHSELNLSSLELGDSALYFCAGGQGMNTEAFFGQGTRLTVV.

This chain uses TRBV6-1 with TRBJ1-3; D unresolved. This CDR3 region has 16 residues. V lost 0 bases and J 4 bases, leaving 13 bases between the germline ends. The germline CDR1 and CDR2 sequences are MNHNS and SASEGT. The CDR3 DNA reads TGTGCCAGCAGTGAAGCTTTTCCAGGTTCCGGAAACACCATATATTTT. Translation gives CASSEAFPGSGNTIYF.

The count of this clone is one. The same CDR3 arises from other DNA sequences in this sample as well. V is TRBV6-5 and J is TRBJ1-2; a weak D match, TRBD1 (6 bases). Germline lookup yields CDR1 MNHEY and CDR2 SVGAGI. The CDR3 extends over 12 amino acids. The germline V and J ends were trimmed by 7 bases and 8 bases, with 14 bases remaining between them. CDR3 region: CASKGVGRGYTF. CDR3 coding DNA: TGTGCCAGCAAGGGGGTTGGCAGGGGCTACACCTTC.

This chain links TRBV5-1 with TRBJ2-7; TRBD1 matches at 9 bases. This CDR3 contains 15 residues. CDR1 is SGHRS and CDR2 is YFSETQ in the germline V gene. Trimming cost V 3 bases and J 6 bases; bases outside gene matches: 10. CDR3 amino acids: CASSSVGTGSLEQYF. In DNA, the CDR3 is TGCGCCAGCAGCTCCGTCGGGACAGGGTCCCTCGAGCAGTACTTC.

V is TRBV6-5 and J is TRBJ2-7; the D gene is possibly TRBD2 (6 bases). CDR3 size: 14 residues. The V gene's germline CDR1 is MNHEY and CDR2 SVGAGI. V lost 3 bases to trimming and J lost 1 base, with 10 bases between them. Here the CDR3 reads CASSYHRESYEQYF. DNA of the CDR3: TGTGCCAGCAGTTATCACCGGGAGTCCTACGAGCAGTACTTC.

CDR3 sequence: CASTHGLGANEQFF. The DNA for the CDR3 is TGTGCCAGCACGCACGGACTAGGCGCCAATGAGCAGTTCTTC. The J gene is TRBJ2-1, the V gene TRBV6-5; TRBD2 aligns across 7 bases. The germline CDR1 and CDR2 sequences are MNHEY and SVGAGI. V shed 7 bases, J shed 6 bases, and the junction held 9 bases outside the gene matches. The CDR3 is made up of 14 amino acids.

The V gene is TRBV13, the J gene TRBJ1-5; D call uncertain. Trimming stripped 5 bases from V and 4 bases from J, with 9 bases between. In germline, CDR1 is PRHDT, CDR2 FYEKMQ (reference sequence). CDR3 length equals 13 residues. The CDR3 DNA follows: TGTGCCAGCAGCCGAGGAGGGAATCAGCCCCAGCATTTT. Amino acid sequence: CASSRGGNQPQHF.

V is TRBV19 and J is TRBJ1-1; 7 bases line up with TRBD1. The trim removed 3 bases at V and 12 bases at J, leaving 4 bases unmatched. Germline V lookup: CDR1 LNHDA, CDR2 SQIVND (reference sequence). This CDR3 has 11 amino acids. This chain's CDR3 is CASSIDREPFF. Here the CDR3 DNA reads TGTGCCAGTAGTATCGACAGGGAGCCTTTCTTT.